This T cell receptor beta chain was captured by sequencing in a study of cytomegalovirus exposure and HLA in healthy donors. As for the study in general: Ancestry clustering placed roughly four fifths of approximately 370 genotyped donors in the Caucasian-associated cluster.

PCR involved 60 Vbeta and 13 Jbeta primers. The assay was immunoSEQ multiplex PCR, and TCRdb's table has in-frame clones only and misses some. Here the sample spans over 100,000 clones, approximately 76% being singletons. V lost 4 bases to trimming and J lost 5 bases; unmatched junction nucleotides: 12. CDR1 is SGHRS and CDR2 is YFSETQ in the germline V gene. CDR3 size: 17 residues. This chain links TRBV5-1 with TRBJ1-1, with TRBD1 identical over 12 bases. This receptor was taken from a man in his forties in good health and CMV-seronegative. The sample comprised PBMCs. DNA for the CDR3: TGCGCCAGCAGCGGACCGGGACAGGGGGCGTTCGAGACTGAAGCTTTCTTT. Translating gives CASSGPGQGAFETEAFF.